The present T cell receptor beta chain was sequenced within a study of T-cell memory formation after mild COVID-19. The overall study: The two donors had largely donor-specific TCR clusters.

In TCRdb, the 5' RACE reads were re-called with MiXCR into one record per CDR3 protein. The sample carries hundreds of thousands of distinct CDR3 sequences, more than 15% recorded once. Sequencing was done on a sample of PBMCs or a T cell subset sorted from them (not recorded which). The TCR was taken from a man younger than 35 who had mild COVID-19 (a few samples of this study predate the infection). Cell type and time point are not known.

The CDR3 DNA reads as TGTGCCAGCAGTGAACAGGGGGCCCACTCCCGCGCTGAAGCTTTCTTT. It is translated as CASSEQGAHSRAEAFF. This chain links TRBV28 with TRBJ1-1; 9 bases match TRBD1. This CDR3 is 16 amino acids long. The V segment lost 5 bases and the J segment 6 bases; nucleotides outside the gene matches: 13. Germline V CDR1 and CDR2: MDHEN, SYDVKM.